Here is one T cell receptor (beta chain) with its context. In the authors' methods: Junction-only sequences without quality scores came from ImmunoSEQ, so filtering differed. Method: immunoSEQ multiplex PCR; TCRdb's copy keeps in-frame clones and lacks some. V and J calls and clone size follow that table, whereas D and trimming were derived from the DNA. The table records approximately 1.5 million clones, 98% of them present only once. Trimming removed 3 bases at V and 4 bases at J, with 13 bases between. The CDR3 totals 14 residues. Per germline, CDR1 SGHDT and CDR2 YYEEEE. The data were taken from a study of shared clonotypes between healthy human individuals. On the study more broadly: With ages of 18 to 49, the donors were a couple of women and a few men. Donors had three CD4 naive, three CD4 memory, two CD8 naive and one CD8 memory plate apiece.

Adult Caucasians living in Nashville, Tennessee made up all of the donors. The specimen was naive CD4+ T cells sorted from blood. Subset indicated: CD45RA+ positively selected. The V and J genes are TRBV5-6 and TRBJ1-2; no reliable D call. The source of this sequence is a man aged 25-40 years in good health. CDR3 residues: CASSSIGRAYGYTF. CDR3 coding DNA: TGTGCCAGCAGCTCGATCGGACGAGCCTATGGCTACACCTTC.